Each of the 26 T cell receptor beta chains below was sequenced from the same sample in a study of control samples from healthy donors and cancer patients. Produced via immunoSEQ multiplex PCR; TCRdb's table is partial and in-frame only. The table has about 150,000 clones, about 94% seen once; the top ten hold 4.5% to 6%. Material for sequencing was blood. These TCRs come from a man aged 40-49 years in good health.

The chain has TRBV6-2 or TRBV6-3 and TRBJ2-3; no clear D gene. CDR3 length: 11 amino acids. V lost 4 bases and J 4 bases, leaving 3 bases between the germline ends. Germline V gene sequence: CDR1 MNHEY, CDR2 SVGEGT. The CDR3 spells CASSWADTQYF. The CDR3 DNA reads TGTGCCAGCAGTTGGGCAGATACGCAGTATTTT.

CDR3 amino acids: CASSRDRNTEAFF. The CDR3 DNA reads TGTGCCAGCAGCCGGGACAGGAACACTGAAGCTTTCTTT. This chain uses TRBV6-4 with TRBJ1-1, with TRBD1 identical over 7 bases. V lost 6 bases to trimming and J lost 1 base; unmatched junction nucleotides: 2. Germline lookup yields CDR1 MRHNA and CDR2 SNTAGT. This CDR3 has 13 residues.

CDR3 sequence: CASSQGPTQYF. In DNA form, the CDR3 reads TGTGCCAGCAGCCAAGGGCCCACGCAGTATTTT. The gene calls are TRBV14 and TRBJ2-3, with D uncertain. Between the trimmed V and J ends, which lost 1 base and 9 bases, there was a span of 5 bases. Germline V gives CDR1 SGHDN, CDR2 FVKESK. This CDR3 is 11 amino acids long.

V and J are TRBV30 and TRBJ2-1, with D possibly being TRBD2 (6 bases). Trimming removed 2 bases from V and 4 bases from J, with 12 bases in between. The CDR3 consists of 14 residues. In germline, CDR1 is GTSNPN, CDR2 SVGIG (reference sequence). The CDR3 spells CAWSLGGIYNEQFF. In DNA form, the CDR3 reads TGTGCCTGGAGTTTGGGGGGAATTTACAATGAGCAGTTCTTC.

This chain joins TRBV6-5 and TRBJ1-1; D ambiguous. Per the germline V gene, CDR1 is MNHEY and CDR2 is SVGAGI. CDR3 length: 13 residues. V lost 6 bases to trimming and J lost 1 base, with 9 bases between them. The CDR3 sequence: CASSPDPNTEAFF. Here the CDR3 DNA reads TGTGCCAGCAGCCCGGACCCGAACACTGAAGCTTTCTTT.

The chain uses TRBV25-1 and TRBJ1-6; no reliable D call. Between the trimmed V and J ends, which lost 3 bases and 6 bases, there was a span of 12 bases. CDR1 is MGHDK, CDR2 SYGVNS, per germline. This CDR3 is 15 amino acids long. The CDR3, as DNA: TGTGCCAGCAGTGAGTCGACATTTTCTAATTCACCCCTCCACTTT. Protein: CASSESTFSNSPLHF. Using reference TRBV25-1 and TRBJ1-6 for the parts outside the CDR3, the full variable domain is EADIYQTPRYLVIGTGKKITLECSQTMGHDKMYWYQQDPGMELHLIHYSYGVNSTEKGDLSSESTVSRIRTEHFPLTLESARPSHTSQYLCASSESTFSNSPLHFGNGTRLTVT.

V gene TRBV20-1 combines with J gene TRBJ1-2, with unresolved D. Germline assignment: CDR1 DFQATT and CDR2 SNEGSKA (reference sequence). This CDR3 has 11 residues. V gave up 5 bases and J gave up 8 bases, with 12 bases separating them. The DNA for the CDR3 is TGCAGTGCTGATGATCCGGGGGGCTACACCTTC. Translating gives CSADDPGGYTF.

The rearrangement uses TRBV2 and TRBJ1-5; D is uncertain. V lost 3 bases, J lost 0 bases, and 9 bases lay in between. CDR1 and CDR2 from the germline V gene are SNHLY and FYNNEI. The CDR3 totals 15 residues. CDR3 protein: CASSEGRYSNQPQHF. CDR3 coding DNA: TGTGCCAGCAGTGAGGGCAGATATAGCAATCAGCCCCAGCATTTT. The variable domain in full, with the rest retrieved from reference TRBV2 and TRBJ1-5, is EPEVTQTPSHQVTQMGQEVILRCVPISNHLYFYWYRQILGQKVEFLVSFYNNEISEKSEIFDDQFSVERPDGSNFTLKIRSTKLEDSAMYFCASSEGRYSNQPQHFGDGTRLSIL.

The V and J genes are TRBV19 and TRBJ2-3; 8 nucleotides line up with TRBD1. The germline CDR1 and CDR2 sequences are LNHDA and SQIVND (reference sequence). V dropped 8 bases and J dropped 7; count of bases not matched to a gene: 8. This CDR3 is 13 amino acids long. DNA of the CDR3: TGTGCCAGTGGCCGGCCAGGGGGCAATACGCAGTATTTT. Translating it yields CASGRPGGNTQYF. Drawing the rest from reference TRBV19 and TRBJ2-3, the complete variable domain is DGGITQSPKYLFRKEGQNVTLSCEQNLNHDAMYWYRQDPGQGLRLIYYSQIVNDFQKGDIAEGYSVSREKKESFPLTVTSAQKNPTAFYLCASGRPGGNTQYFGPGTRLTVL.

The rearrangement links TRBV6-6 to TRBJ1-2; 7 positions agree with TRBD1. CDR3 length: 13 residues. Trimming removed 8 bases from V and 3 bases from J; junction bases left unmatched: 6. CDR1 MNHNY and CDR2 SVGAGI come from the germline V gene (reference sequence). This CDR3 is CASRDSPHYGYTF. DNA for the CDR3: TGTGCCAGCCGGGACAGTCCGCACTATGGCTACACCTTC.

This sequence joins TRBV4-1 and TRBJ2-7; TRBD1 is a possible D gene (5 bases). The CDR3 covers 15 residues. Trimming stripped 1 base from V and 2 bases from J, with 12 bases between. Per the germline V gene, CDR1 is MGHRA and CDR2 is YSYEKL. CDR3 coding DNA: TGCGCCAGCAGCCAAGTTACAGGCAGCACCTACGAGCAGTACTTC. Amino acids: CASSQVTGSTYEQYF.

The chain uses TRBV28 and TRBJ1-3; D may be TRBD1 (5 bases). The CDR3 sequence is 14 residues long. Germline CDR1 MDHEN, CDR2 SYDVKM. V shed 1 base and J shed 2 bases, with 6 bases lying between them. The CDR3: CASSLSGTGNTIYF. In DNA, the CDR3 is TGTGCCAGCAGTTTATCAGGGACTGGAAACACCATATATTTT.

CDR3 amino acids: CASGLYGGTEAFF. The CDR3, as DNA: TGTGCTAGTGGTTTATACGGCGGGACTGAAGCTTTCTTT. The rearrangement links TRBV12-5 to TRBJ1-1, with D unresolved. The CDR3 covers 13 residues. The V gene's germline CDR1 is LGHNT and CDR2 FRNRAP. Trimming shortened V by 3 bases and J by 5 bases, and 10 bases separated the two germline ends. The complete variable domain, with remaining parts taken from reference TRBV12-5 and TRBJ1-1, reads DARVTQTPRHKVTEMGQEVTMRCQPILGHNTVFWYRQTMMQGLELLAYFRNRAPLDDSGMPKDRFSAEMPDATLATLKIQPSEPRDSAVYFCASGLYGGTEAFFGQGTRLTVV.

The chain is built from TRBV20-1 and TRBJ1-5; weak D call: TRBD1 (5 bases). The V end was cut by 3 bases, the J end by 5 bases, with 17 bases between. CDR3 size: 15 residues. Germline V lookup: CDR1 DFQATT, CDR2 SNEGSKA (reference sequence). The CDR3 coding sequence is TGCAGTGCTAGTCGGGAGCGACGGGGGGATCAGCCCCAGCATTTT. Translation gives CSASRERRGDQPQHF.

The CDR3 region is CASSPKAGTNTGELFF. For the CDR3, the DNA is TGTGCCAGCTCACCAAAGGCGGGGACGAACACCGGGGAGCTGTTTTTT. V and J are TRBV18 and TRBJ2-2, with D tentatively TRBD2 (6 bases). Germline V lookup: CDR1 KGHSH, CDR2 LQKENI. Trimming shortened V by 2 bases and J by 0 bases, and 10 bases separated the two germline ends. The CDR3 contains 16 residues.

The gene calls are TRBV19 and TRBJ1-2; D not certain. Germline V CDR1 and CDR2: LNHDA, SQIVND (reference sequence). The CDR3 length is 15 residues. V lost 5 bases and J lost 4, with 17 bases in between. This CDR3 reads CASSSTGSAPYGYTF. The CDR3 nucleotides are TGTGCCAGTAGTTCGACTGGATCGGCACCCTATGGCTACACCTTC.

This clone was recorded a few times. The gene calls are TRBV6-5 and TRBJ1-1; no clear D gene. Trimming removed 6 bases from V and 3 bases from J, with 8 bases in between. Germline V CDR1 and CDR2: MNHEY, SVGAGI. The CDR3 length is 12 residues. In nucleotides, the CDR3 is TGTGCCAGCAGCCTTCACTACACTGAAGCTTTCTTT. It encodes CASSLHYTEAFF.

This chain links TRBV18 with TRBJ1-1; D not certain. The CDR3 totals 14 residues. Germline assignment: CDR1 KGHSH and CDR2 LQKENI. V was shortened by 2 bases and J by 0 bases, with 7 bases between the two germline ends. CDR3 in DNA: TGTGCCAGCTCACCATCCCAGCTGAACACTGAAGCTTTCTTT. Amino acids: CASSPSQLNTEAFF.

The gene calls are TRBV6-2 or TRBV6-3 and TRBJ1-5; D perhaps matches TRBD1 (6 bases). The germline CDR1 and CDR2 sequences are MNHEY and SVGEGT. CDR3 length: 15 residues. Deletions cut 5 bases from V and 4 bases from J, with 15 bases between. CDR3 sequence (DNA): TGTGCCAGCAGTCCGAATACAGGGACTAATCAGCCCCAGCATTTT. It translates to CASSPNTGTNQPQHF.

The CDR3 nucleotides read TGTGCCACCGGAGAAGGGAGTAATGAGCAGTTCTTC. It specifies CATGEGSNEQFF. This chain joins TRBV24-1 and TRBJ2-1; a possible D gene is TRBD2 (5 bases). Trimming took 9 bases from V and 7 from J, leaving 12 bases between them. Germline-derived CDR1 and CDR2 are KGHDR and SFDVKD. CDR3 length: 12 residues.

This clone has only one observation. The chain uses TRBV9 and TRBJ2-7; D may be TRBD1 (6 bases). V lost 4 bases to trimming and J lost 6 bases, with 14 bases between them. The CDR3 consists of 13 residues. In germline, CDR1 is SGDLS, CDR2 YYNGEE. This CDR3 reads CASSPDQGSEQYF. In DNA form, the CDR3 reads TGTGCCAGCAGCCCCGATCAGGGGAGCGAGCAGTACTTC.

This chain links TRBV4-3 with TRBJ2-3; D might be TRBD2 (6 bases). The CDR3 totals 17 residues. Trimming removed 4 bases at V and 0 bases at J, with 17 bases between. Germline CDR1 reads LGHNA; CDR2 reads YSLEER. The CDR3 sequence is CASSPYSGLLSTDTQYF. The CDR3 DNA sequence: TGCGCCAGCAGCCCCTATTCAGGACTACTTAGCACAGATACGCAGTATTTT.

This rearrangement joins TRBV9 to TRBJ2-7; D is possibly TRBD1 or TRBD2 (5 bases each). Germline V gene data show CDR1 as SGDLS and CDR2 as YYNGEE. This CDR3 has 13 amino acids. Trimming took 7 bases from V and 2 from J, leaving 13 bases between them. The CDR3 DNA follows: TGTGCCAGCGGAGCCGGGACGGCCTACGAGCAGTACTTC. This encodes CASGAGTAYEQYF.

V and J are TRBV28 and TRBJ2-7; D tentatively reads TRBD1 or TRBD2 (5 bases each). V shed 4 bases and J shed 5 bases, with 18 bases lying between them. The germline V gene encodes CDR1 MDHEN and CDR2 SYDVKM. The CDR3 is 15 residues long. CDR3 coding DNA: TGTGCCAGCAGTTCTATCGGGGCCCTTTCCGACGAGCAGTACTTC. It translates to CASSSIGALSDEQYF.

The gene calls are TRBV7-9 and TRBJ1-4; no reliable D call. The CDR3 has 14 residues. Trimming took off 2 bases at V and 4 bases at J, with 8 bases between the two ends. Germline V CDR1 and CDR2: SEHNR, FQNEAQ (reference sequence). In nucleotides, the CDR3 is TGTGCCAGCAGCTTATTCGGGCTTAATGAAAAACTGTTTTTT. This sequence encodes CASSLFGLNEKLFF.

The chain has TRBV25-1 and TRBJ1-6; D not certain. Germline CDR1 MGHDK, CDR2 SYGVNS. Deletions cut 4 bases from V and 6 bases from J, with 4 bases between. The CDR3 is 12 amino acids. The CDR3 is CASSVINSPLHF. For the CDR3, the DNA is TGTGCCAGCAGTGTCATTAATTCACCCCTCCACTTT.